This T cell receptor beta chain comes out of a study of graft-versus-host responses after intestinal transplantation. Looking at the study overall: Transplant recipients had multivisceral, liver-intestinal, or isolated intestinal grafts. All recipients got anti-thymocyte globulin induction, then tacrolimus and steroids for approximately 3 years.

Notes on this clone: Antigen specificity is unknown.

Libraries were prepared by immunoSEQ multiplex PCR; TCRdb keeps only in-frame clonotypes and omits some of them. This sample has 98,000 or so clones, with about 88% found just once. Trimming removed 7 bases from V and 1 base from J, with 10 bases in between. The CDR3 consists of 13 residues. CDR1 is LNHDA and CDR2 is SQIVND in the germline V gene (reference sequence). The chain employs TRBV19 and TRBJ1-2; a possible D gene is TRBD1 (5 bases). The receptor comes from a human donor who received an intestinal transplant. Sequenced material: unstimulated CD4+ T cells sorted from spleen or lymph node cells, taken before intestinal transplant. CDR3 amino acids: CASIGGGNYGYTF. The CDR3 region has the DNA TGTGCCAGTATTGGCGGGGGTAACTATGGCTACACCTTC.